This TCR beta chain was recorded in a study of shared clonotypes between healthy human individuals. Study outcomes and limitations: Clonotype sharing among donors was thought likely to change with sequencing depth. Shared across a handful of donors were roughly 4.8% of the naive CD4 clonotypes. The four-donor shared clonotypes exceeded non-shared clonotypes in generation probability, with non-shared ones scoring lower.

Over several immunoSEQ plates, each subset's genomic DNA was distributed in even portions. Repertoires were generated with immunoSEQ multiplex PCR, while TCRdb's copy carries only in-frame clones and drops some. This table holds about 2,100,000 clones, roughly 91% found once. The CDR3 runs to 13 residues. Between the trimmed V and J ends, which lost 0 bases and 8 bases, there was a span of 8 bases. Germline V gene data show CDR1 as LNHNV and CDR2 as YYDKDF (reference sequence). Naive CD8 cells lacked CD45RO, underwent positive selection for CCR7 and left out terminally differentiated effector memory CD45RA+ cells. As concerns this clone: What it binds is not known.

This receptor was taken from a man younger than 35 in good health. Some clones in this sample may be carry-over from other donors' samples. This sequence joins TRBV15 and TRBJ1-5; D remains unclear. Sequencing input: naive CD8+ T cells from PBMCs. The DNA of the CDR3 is TGTGCCACCAGCAGAGATGAGCTCGAGCCCCAGCATTTT. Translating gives CATSRDELEPQHF.